A selection of T cell receptor beta chains follows, all from one sample in a study of regulatory T cells in long-lasting Graves disease. MiXCR, run by TCRdb on the multiplex PCR reads, gives a single entry per CDR3 protein. The sample gives 540,000 or so distinct CDR3 sequences, roughly 14% of which show up once; roughly a tenth is in the top ten. These data also formed part of another study, on T cells in Graves' hyperthyroidism and ophthalmopathy.

Sequenced here: peripheral blood mononuclear cells (PBMCs), sampled at new diagnosis, from a patient treated with antithyroid drugs. The receptors originated from a man between 25 and 39 years old with Graves disease. CDR3s include the opening cysteine and the closing phenylalanine or tryptophan. The D gene is left open where the match is weak.

d_gene: .
j_gene: TRBJ1-5
v_gene: TRBV20-1
CDR3aa: CSAITGSSQPQHF

d_gene: .
j_gene: TRBJ2-1
v_gene: TRBV3-1
CDR3aa: CASSLIVGRGRNEQFF

d_gene: TRBD2
j_gene: TRBJ2-1
v_gene: TRBV28
CDR3aa: CASSSGLAGFSYNEQFF

d_gene: TRBD1
j_gene: TRBJ2-3
v_gene: TRBV5-1
CDR3aa: CASNFRDRGTDTQYF

d_gene: TRBD2
j_gene: TRBJ2-2
v_gene: TRBV10-2
CDR3aa: CASRGGLARSGELFF

d_gene: TRBD2
j_gene: TRBJ2-7
v_gene: TRBV7-2
CDR3aa: CASSLLAGGGGSDEQYF

d_gene: TRBD2
j_gene: TRBJ2-5
v_gene: TRBV2
CDR3aa: CASSDLLAGEIRETQYF

d_gene: .
j_gene: TRBJ1-1
v_gene: TRBV20-1
CDR3aa: CRDSGAMNTEAFF

d_gene: TRBD1
j_gene: TRBJ1-2
v_gene: TRBV6-2/TRBV6-3
CDR3aa: CASTKGQGNYGYTF

d_gene: .
j_gene: TRBJ2-1
v_gene: TRBV20-1
CDR3aa: CSPRVAERSNEQFF

d_gene: TRBD1
j_gene: TRBJ2-2
v_gene: TRBV12-3/TRBV12-4
CDR3aa: CASTIRQPDRATGELFF

d_gene: TRBD1
j_gene: TRBJ2-7
v_gene: TRBV27
CDR3aa: CASAFDRGPLYEQYF

d_gene: .
j_gene: TRBJ2-2
v_gene: TRBV9
CDR3aa: CASSVEQTRELFF

d_gene: .
j_gene: TRBJ2-2
v_gene: TRBV5-1
CDR3aa: CASSLQALVPGELFF

d_gene: TRBD2
j_gene: TRBJ2-1
v_gene: TRBV7-3
CDR3aa: CASRDPHPGTSGRISTYNEQFF

d_gene: .
j_gene: TRBJ1-5
v_gene: TRBV3-1
CDR3aa: CASSQVGSNQPQHF

d_gene: .
j_gene: TRBJ2-2
v_gene: TRBV27
CDR3aa: CASKRQDTGELFF